Listed below are T cell receptor beta chains from one sample, sequenced in a study of OX40 agonist ivuxolimab in advanced cancers. Assay: immunoSEQ multiplex PCR; the TCRdb copy retains only in-frame clones and omits some. Of 50,000 or so clones listed, over 80% are singletons. Here the sequenced sample was CD4+ or CD8+ T cells sorted from blood, taken in a trial of the OX40 agonist ivuxolimab. The receptors derive from an adult with an advanced solid tumor such as melanoma, head and neck, liver or kidney cancer. Each CDR3 is given with its conserved first and last residue.

v_call cdr3_aa
TRBV7-9 CASSRTGANTEAFF
TRBV6-1 CASSESRLQPQHF
TRBV10-3 CAISETPVSDTQYF
TRBV7-9 CASSKTGGIETQYF
TRBV11-2 CASSLGYETQYF
TRBV13 CASSFERPSGNTIYF
TRBV9 CASSPPGQGNTGELFF
TRBV7-8 CASSSQGLAGDEQFF
TRBV27 CASSLSGTGGFDTQYF
TRBV27 CASSPSGGVVYNEQFF
TRBV14 CASSHLEGGTQYF
TRBV9 CASSVEDSHYEQYF
TRBV7-9 CADGRGGLDTDTQYF
TRBV10-1 CASSDGADTEAFF
TRBV6-5 CASRGQGAGRAFF
TRBV2 CASSEGQGVGGYTF
TRBV4-2 CASSQLQRNSNQPQHF
TRBV15 CATSTRDVYSNQPQHF
TRBV9 CASSVDIYTEAFF
TRBV10-3 CAITATGGAGTEAFF
TRBV7-2 CASSLAPGRGAVGNQPQHF
TRBV11-2 CASSLSDRNQPQHF
TRBV28 CASRDSSGNTIYF
TRBV7-3 CASSLNPIGTTTSNEQFF